A few counts support the clone carrying this TCR beta chain. The CDR3 sequence is 15 residues long. With 0 bases removed from V and 1 base from J, the gap between germline ends came to 9 bases. Germline CDR1 and CDR2: MNHEY and SMNVEV (reference sequence). The data were obtained in a study of control samples from healthy donors and cancer patients. Some clones are missing from TCRdb's copy, which holds only in-frame ones; the method was immunoSEQ multiplex PCR. This table holds around 90,000 clones, more than 70% found once. The V call is TRBV27, the J call TRBJ1-1; D call uncertain. The source of this sequence is a woman aged 40 to 49 in good health. Sequences were obtained from blood. The CDR3, as DNA: TGTGCCAGCAGTTTATCGGGGAACCAGAACACTGAAGCTTTCTTT. Translation gives CASSLSGNQNTEAFF.